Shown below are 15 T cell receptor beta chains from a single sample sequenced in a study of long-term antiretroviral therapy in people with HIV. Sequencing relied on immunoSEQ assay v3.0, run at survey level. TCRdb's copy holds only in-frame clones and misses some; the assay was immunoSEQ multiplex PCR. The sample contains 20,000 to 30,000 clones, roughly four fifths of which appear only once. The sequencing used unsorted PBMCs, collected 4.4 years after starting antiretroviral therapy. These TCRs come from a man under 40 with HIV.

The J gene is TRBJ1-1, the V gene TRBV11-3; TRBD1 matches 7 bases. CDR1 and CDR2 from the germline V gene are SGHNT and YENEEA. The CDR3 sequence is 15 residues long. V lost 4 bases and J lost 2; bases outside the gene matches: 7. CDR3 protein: CASSSGGAGNTEAFF. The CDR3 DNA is TGTGCCAGCAGCTCAGGGGGAGCGGGTAACACTGAAGCTTTCTTT.

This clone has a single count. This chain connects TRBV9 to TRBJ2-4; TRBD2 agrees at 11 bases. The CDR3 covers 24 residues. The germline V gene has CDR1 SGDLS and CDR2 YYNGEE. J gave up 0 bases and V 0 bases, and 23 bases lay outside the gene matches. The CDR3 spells CASSVGDTGTSGLAGGLAKNIQYF. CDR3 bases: TGTGCCAGCAGCGTAGGGGATACCGGGACGTCAGGGCTAGCGGGGGGACTAGCCAAAAACATTCAGTACTTC.

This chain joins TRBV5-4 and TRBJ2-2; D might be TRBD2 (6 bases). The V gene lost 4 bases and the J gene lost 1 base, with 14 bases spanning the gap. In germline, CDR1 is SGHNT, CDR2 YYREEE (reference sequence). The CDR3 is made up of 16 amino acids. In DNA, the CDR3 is TGTGCCAGCAGCCCCACTCCCGGGGGGAACACCGGGGAGCTGTTTTTT. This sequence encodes CASSPTPGGNTGELFF. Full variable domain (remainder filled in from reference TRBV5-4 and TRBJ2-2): ETGVTQSPTHLIKTRGQQVTLRCSSQSGHNTVSWYQQALGQGPQFIFQYYREEENGRGNFPPRFSGLQFPNYSSELNVNALELDDSALYLCASSPTPGGNTGELFFGEGSRLTVL.

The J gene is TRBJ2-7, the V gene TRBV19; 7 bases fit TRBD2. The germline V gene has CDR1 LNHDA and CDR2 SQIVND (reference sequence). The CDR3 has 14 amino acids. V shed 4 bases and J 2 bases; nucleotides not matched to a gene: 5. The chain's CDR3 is CASSTSGDAYEQYF. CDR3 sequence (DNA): TGTGCCAGTAGTACAAGCGGGGACGCCTACGAGCAGTACTTC.

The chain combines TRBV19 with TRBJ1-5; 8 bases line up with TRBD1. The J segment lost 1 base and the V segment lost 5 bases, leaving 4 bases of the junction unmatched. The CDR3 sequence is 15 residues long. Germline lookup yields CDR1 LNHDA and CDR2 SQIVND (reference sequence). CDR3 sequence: CASSPGQVSNQPQHF. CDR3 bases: TGTGCCAGTAGTCCGGGACAGGTGAGCAATCAGCCCCAGCATTTT.

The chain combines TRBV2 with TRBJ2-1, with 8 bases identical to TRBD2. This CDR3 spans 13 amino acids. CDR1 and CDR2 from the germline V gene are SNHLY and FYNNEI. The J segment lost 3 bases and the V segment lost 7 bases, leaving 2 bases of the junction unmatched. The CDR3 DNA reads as TGTGCCAGCAACGGGGGGGACTACAATGAGCAGTTCTTC. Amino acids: CASNGGDYNEQFF.

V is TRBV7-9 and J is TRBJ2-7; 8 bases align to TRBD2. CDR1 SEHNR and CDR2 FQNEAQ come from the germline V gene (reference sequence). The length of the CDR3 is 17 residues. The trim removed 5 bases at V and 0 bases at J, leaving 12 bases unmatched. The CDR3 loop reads CASSSSSERGSSYEQYF. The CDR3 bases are TGTGCCAGCAGCAGTAGCTCGGAGCGGGGGAGCTCCTACGAGCAGTACTTC.

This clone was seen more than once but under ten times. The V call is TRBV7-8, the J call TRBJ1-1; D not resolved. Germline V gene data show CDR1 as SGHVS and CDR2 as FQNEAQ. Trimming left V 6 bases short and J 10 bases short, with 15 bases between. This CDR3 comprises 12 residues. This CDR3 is CASSDRGFRAFF. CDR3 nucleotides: TGTGCCAGCAGTGACCGAGGCTTTAGAGCTTTCTTT.

Here the CDR3 reads CASGLSYRGTEAFF. CDR3 coding DNA: TGTGCTAGTGGTTTGTCATACAGGGGGACTGAAGCTTTCTTT. The chain combines TRBV12-5 with TRBJ1-1; TRBD1 matches at 8 bases. This CDR3 is 14 amino acids long. CDR1 is LGHNT, CDR2 FRNRAP, per germline. Germline trimming cut 2 bases from V and 5 bases from J; bases unmatched to any gene: 4.

CDR3 DNA sequence: TGTGCCAGCAGGTCTGCCCGAGGTGGAAACACTGAAGCTTTCTTT. Protein: CASRSARGGNTEAFF. The J gene is TRBJ1-1, the V gene TRBV5-4; D is uncertain. V was pared by 5 bases and J by 2 bases, with 16 bases between. Germline CDR1 SGHNT, CDR2 YYREEE (reference sequence). The CDR3 runs to 15 residues.

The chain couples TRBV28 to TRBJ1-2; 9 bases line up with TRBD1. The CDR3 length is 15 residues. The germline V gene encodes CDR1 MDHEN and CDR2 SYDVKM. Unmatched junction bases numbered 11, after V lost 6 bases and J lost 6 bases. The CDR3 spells CASSHGTGRMDGYTF. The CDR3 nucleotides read TGTGCCAGCAGCCATGGGACAGGGAGGATGGATGGCTACACCTTC.

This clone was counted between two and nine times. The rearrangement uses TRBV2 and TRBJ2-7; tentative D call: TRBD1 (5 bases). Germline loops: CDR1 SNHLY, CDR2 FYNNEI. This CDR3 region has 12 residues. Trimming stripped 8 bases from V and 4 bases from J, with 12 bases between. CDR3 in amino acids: CASGAPGYEQYF. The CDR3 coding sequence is TGTGCCAGCGGGGCCCCTGGGTACGAGCAGTACTTC.

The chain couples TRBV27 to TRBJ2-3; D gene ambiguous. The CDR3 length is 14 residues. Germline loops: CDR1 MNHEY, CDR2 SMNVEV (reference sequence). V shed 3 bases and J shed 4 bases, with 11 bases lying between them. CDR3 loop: CASSFSPEADTQYF. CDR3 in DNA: TGTGCCAGCAGTTTCAGCCCCGAGGCAGATACGCAGTATTTT.

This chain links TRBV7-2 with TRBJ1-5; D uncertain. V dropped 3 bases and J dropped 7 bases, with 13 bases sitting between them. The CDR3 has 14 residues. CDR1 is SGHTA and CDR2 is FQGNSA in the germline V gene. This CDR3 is CASSFSEVGQPQHF. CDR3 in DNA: TGTGCCAGCAGCTTTAGTGAGGTTGGACAGCCCCAGCATTTT.

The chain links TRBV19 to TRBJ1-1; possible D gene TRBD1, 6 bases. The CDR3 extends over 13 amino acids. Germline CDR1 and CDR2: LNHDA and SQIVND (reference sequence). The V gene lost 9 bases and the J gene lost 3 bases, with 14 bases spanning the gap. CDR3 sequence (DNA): TGTGCCAGCGCAGGGGCGAGGGACACTGAAGCTTTCTTT. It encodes CASAGARDTEAFF.